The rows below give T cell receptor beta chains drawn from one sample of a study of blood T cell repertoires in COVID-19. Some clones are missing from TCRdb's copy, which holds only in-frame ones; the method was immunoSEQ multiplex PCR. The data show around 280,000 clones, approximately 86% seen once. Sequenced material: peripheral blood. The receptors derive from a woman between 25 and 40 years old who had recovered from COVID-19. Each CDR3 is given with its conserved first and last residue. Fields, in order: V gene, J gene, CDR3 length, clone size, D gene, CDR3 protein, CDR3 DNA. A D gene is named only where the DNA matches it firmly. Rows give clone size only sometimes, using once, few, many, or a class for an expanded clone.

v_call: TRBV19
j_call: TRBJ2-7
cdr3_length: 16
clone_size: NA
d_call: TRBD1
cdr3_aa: CASSTYRDRGTYEQYF
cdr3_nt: TGTGCCAGTAGTACCTACCGGGACAGGGGGACCTACGAGCAGTACTTC

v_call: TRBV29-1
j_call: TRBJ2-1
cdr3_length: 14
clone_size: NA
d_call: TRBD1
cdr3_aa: CSVVSGQGYNEQFF
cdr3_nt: TGCAGCGTTGTATCCGGACAGGGTTACAATGAGCAGTTCTTC

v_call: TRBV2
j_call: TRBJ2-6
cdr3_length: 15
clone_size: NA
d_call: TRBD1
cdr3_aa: CASRATGVGANVLTF
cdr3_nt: TGTGCCAGCAGGGCTACAGGGGTCGGGGCCAACGTCCTGACTTTC

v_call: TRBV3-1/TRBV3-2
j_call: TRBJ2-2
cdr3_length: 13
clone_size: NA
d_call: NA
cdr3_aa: CAGSGGNTGELFF
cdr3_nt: TGTGCCGGTTCCGGCGGGAACACCGGGGAGCTGTTTTTT

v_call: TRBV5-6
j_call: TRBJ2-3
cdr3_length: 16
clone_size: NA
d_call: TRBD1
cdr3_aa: CASSLLVDRATDTQYF
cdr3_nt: TGTGCCAGCAGCTTGCTTGTGGACAGGGCGACAGATACGCAGTATTTT

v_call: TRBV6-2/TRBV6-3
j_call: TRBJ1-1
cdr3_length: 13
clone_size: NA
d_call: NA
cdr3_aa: CASSLLRNTEAFF
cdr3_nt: TGTGCCAGCAGTTTATTGCGGAACACTGAAGCTTTCTTT

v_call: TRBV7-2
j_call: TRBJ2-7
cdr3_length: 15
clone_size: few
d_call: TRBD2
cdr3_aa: CASSIAGTSGSGQYF
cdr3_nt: TGTGCCAGCAGCATCGCCGGGACTAGCGGGAGTGGGCAGTACTTC

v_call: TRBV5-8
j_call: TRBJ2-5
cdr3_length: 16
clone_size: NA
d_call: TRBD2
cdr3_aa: CASSLGVGGSQETQYF
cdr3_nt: TGTGCCAGCAGCTTGGGTGTAGGCGGGAGCCAAGAGACCCAGTACTTC

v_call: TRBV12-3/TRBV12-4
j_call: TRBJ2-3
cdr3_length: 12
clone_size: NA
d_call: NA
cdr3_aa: CASSPLGDTQYF
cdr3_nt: TGTGCCAGCAGCCCCCTAGGAGATACGCAGTATTTT

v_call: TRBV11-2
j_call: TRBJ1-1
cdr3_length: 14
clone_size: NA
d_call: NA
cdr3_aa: CASSPHLHGTEAFF
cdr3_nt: TGTGCCAGCAGCCCGCACCTTCACGGTACTGAAGCTTTCTTT

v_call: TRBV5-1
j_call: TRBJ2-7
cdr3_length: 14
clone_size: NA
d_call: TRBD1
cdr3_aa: CASSLDRVNYEQYF
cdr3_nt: TGCGCCAGCAGCTTAGACAGGGTCAACTACGAGCAGTACTTC

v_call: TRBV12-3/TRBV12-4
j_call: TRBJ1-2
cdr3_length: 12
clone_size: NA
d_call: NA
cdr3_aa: CASSMGAFGYTF
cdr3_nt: TGTGCCAGCAGTATGGGGGCGTTCGGCTACACCTTC

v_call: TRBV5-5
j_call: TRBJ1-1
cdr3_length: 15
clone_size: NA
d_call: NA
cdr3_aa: CASSTLDLRLAEAFF
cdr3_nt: TGTGCCAGCAGCACCCTAGACCTCCGTCTGGCTGAAGCTTTCTTT

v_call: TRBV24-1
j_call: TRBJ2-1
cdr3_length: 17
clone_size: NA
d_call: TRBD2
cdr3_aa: CATSPSSGRSGSNEQFF
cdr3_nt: TGTGCCACCAGTCCTTCTAGCGGGAGGTCTGGGAGCAATGAGCAGTTCTTC

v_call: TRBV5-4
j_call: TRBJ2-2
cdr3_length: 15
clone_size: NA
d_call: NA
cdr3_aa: CASSLAGGNTGELFF
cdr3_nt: TGTGCCAGCAGCTTGGCCGGCGGGAACACCGGGGAGCTGTTTTTT

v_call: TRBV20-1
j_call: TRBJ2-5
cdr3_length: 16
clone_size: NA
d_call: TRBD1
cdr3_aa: CSASKGTGGLRETQYF
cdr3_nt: TGCAGTGCTAGTAAGGGGACAGGGGGCTTGAGGGAGACCCAGTACTTC

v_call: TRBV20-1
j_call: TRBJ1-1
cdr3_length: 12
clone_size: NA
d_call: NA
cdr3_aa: CSASQENTEAFF
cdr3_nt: TGCAGTGCTAGTCAGGAAAACACTGAAGCTTTCTTT

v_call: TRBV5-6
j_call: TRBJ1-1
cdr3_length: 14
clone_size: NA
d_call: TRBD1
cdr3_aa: CASSHGAGGAEAFF
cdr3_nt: TGTGCCAGCAGCCATGGCGCAGGGGGTGCTGAAGCTTTCTTT

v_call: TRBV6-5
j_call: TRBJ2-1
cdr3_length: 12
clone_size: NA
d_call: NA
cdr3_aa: CASRQTGKEQFF
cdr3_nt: TGTGCCAGCAGGCAAACAGGGAAAGAGCAGTTCTTC

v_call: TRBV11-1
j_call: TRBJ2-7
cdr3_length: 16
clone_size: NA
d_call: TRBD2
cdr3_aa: CASSRAVSSGNYEQYF
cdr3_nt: TGTGCCAGCAGCAGGGCGGTTAGTAGCGGGAACTACGAGCAGTACTTC

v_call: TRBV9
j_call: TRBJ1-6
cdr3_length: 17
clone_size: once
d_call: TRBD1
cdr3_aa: CASSAHRGGQGHSPLHF
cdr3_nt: TGTGCCAGCAGCGCACACAGGGGGGGACAGGGTCATTCACCCCTCCACTTT

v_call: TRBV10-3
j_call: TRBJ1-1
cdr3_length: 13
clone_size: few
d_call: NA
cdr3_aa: CAISEPLNTEAFF
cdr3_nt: TGTGCCATCAGTGAGCCACTTAACACTGAAGCTTTCTTT